Listed below are T cell receptor beta chains from one sample, sequenced in a study of graft-versus-host responses after intestinal transplantation. For these receptors, no antigen is known. The assay was immunoSEQ multiplex PCR, and TCRdb's table has in-frame clones only and misses some. Of approximately 99,000 clones detected, 80% to 95% appear once; the ten largest clones hold about 0.07%. Sequences were derived from unstimulated CD8+ T cells sorted from spleen or lymph node cells, sampled before transplant. The receptors were sampled from a human donor who was the organ donor for an intestinal transplant. CDR3s include the opening cysteine and the closing phenylalanine or tryptophan. A D gene is named only where the DNA matches it firmly.

d_gene: .
v_gene: TRBV28
j_gene: TRBJ2-1
CDR3aa: CASSLSAGKSYNEQFF

d_gene: TRBD2
v_gene: TRBV27
j_gene: TRBJ2-7
CDR3aa: CASRSTGTIRDEQYF

d_gene: .
v_gene: TRBV2
j_gene: TRBJ1-1
CDR3aa: CASIQGSQAFF

d_gene: .
v_gene: TRBV7-9
j_gene: TRBJ2-3
CDR3aa: CASSRVNAGTDTQYF

d_gene: .
v_gene: TRBV11-2
j_gene: TRBJ1-6
CDR3aa: CASSPPPGTWLLGASPLHF

d_gene: .
v_gene: TRBV4-1
j_gene: TRBJ2-7
CDR3aa: CASSQEGRGLNEQYF

d_gene: TRBD1
v_gene: TRBV25-1
j_gene: TRBJ1-2
CDR3aa: CASSDPGTGGLRSYTF

d_gene: TRBD1
v_gene: TRBV29-1
j_gene: TRBJ2-7
CDR3aa: CSVEDRDSTYEQYF

d_gene: TRBD2
v_gene: TRBV28
j_gene: TRBJ2-7
CDR3aa: CASSGGSSAYEQYF

d_gene: TRBD2
v_gene: TRBV7-3
j_gene: TRBJ2-3
CDR3aa: CASSLGPLAADTQYF

d_gene: TRBD2
v_gene: TRBV7-3
j_gene: TRBJ2-3
CDR3aa: CASSLSPSGGADTQYF

d_gene: .
v_gene: TRBV11-3
j_gene: TRBJ1-3
CDR3aa: CASSLKSIGNTIYF

d_gene: .
v_gene: TRBV19
j_gene: TRBJ1-3
CDR3aa: CASSTRTDFGNTIYF

d_gene: TRBD2
v_gene: TRBV28
j_gene: TRBJ2-1
CDR3aa: CASSLPRLAGDVEQFF

d_gene: TRBD2
v_gene: TRBV28
j_gene: TRBJ2-7
CDR3aa: CTSSFFRTSGRAAYEQYF

d_gene: .
v_gene: TRBV29-1
j_gene: TRBJ2-1
CDR3aa: CSAIPNHTGTDEQFF

d_gene: TRBD2
v_gene: TRBV5-8
j_gene: TRBJ2-3
CDR3aa: CASSSGLAGADTQYF

d_gene: .
v_gene: TRBV28
j_gene: TRBJ1-2
CDR3aa: CASSSRTEAGPNYGYTF

d_gene: TRBD1
v_gene: TRBV5-1
j_gene: TRBJ1-1
CDR3aa: CASSLVGTGWNTEAFF

d_gene: TRBD2
v_gene: TRBV27
j_gene: TRBJ2-7
CDR3aa: CASSLGLAAFYEQYF

d_gene: .
v_gene: TRBV6-1
j_gene: TRBJ1-5
CDR3aa: CAGRRTVNQPQHF

d_gene: .
v_gene: TRBV11-1
j_gene: TRBJ2-3
CDR3aa: CASSLGGGFTDTQYF

d_gene: .
v_gene: TRBV28
j_gene: TRBJ2-7
CDR3aa: CASSSRTLYEQYF

d_gene: .
v_gene: TRBV2
j_gene: TRBJ2-2
CDR3aa: CASSEEDTGELFF

d_gene: .
v_gene: TRBV27
j_gene: TRBJ2-3
CDR3aa: CASSLAGVADTQYF

d_gene: TRBD2
v_gene: TRBV5-1
j_gene: TRBJ2-5
CDR3aa: CASSSQRGSYQETQYF

d_gene: TRBD1
v_gene: TRBV28
j_gene: TRBJ2-7
CDR3aa: CASGDRGYEQYF

d_gene: .
v_gene: TRBV6-6
j_gene: TRBJ2-7
CDR3aa: CASSYSKTYEQYF

d_gene: .
v_gene: TRBV5-1
j_gene: TRBJ2-2
CDR3aa: CASANGGELFF

d_gene: .
v_gene: TRBV29-1
j_gene: TRBJ2-1
CDR3aa: CSVEDHRSSSYNEQFF

d_gene: TRBD1
v_gene: TRBV11-2
j_gene: TRBJ2-7
CDR3aa: CASSLGGQGLGEQYF

d_gene: TRBD2
v_gene: TRBV29-1
j_gene: TRBJ2-3
CDR3aa: CSVDAGTKDFTDTQYF

d_gene: TRBD1
v_gene: TRBV9
j_gene: TRBJ1-3
CDR3aa: CASSVFRGSGTDGNTIYF

d_gene: .
v_gene: TRBV19
j_gene: TRBJ1-2
CDR3aa: CASSSDRGYGYTF

d_gene: TRBD2
v_gene: TRBV28
j_gene: TRBJ2-5
CDR3aa: CASSPLAGGQETQYF

d_gene: TRBD1
v_gene: TRBV7-7
j_gene: TRBJ1-4
CDR3aa: CADREKREKLFF

d_gene: TRBD1
v_gene: TRBV27
j_gene: TRBJ1-5
CDR3aa: CATGPRQGVGQPQHF

d_gene: .
v_gene: TRBV19
j_gene: TRBJ2-2
CDR3aa: CASSILTGLGGELFF

d_gene: TRBD1
v_gene: TRBV10-3
j_gene: TRBJ2-3
CDR3aa: CAISDGTGGEGTDTQYF

d_gene: TRBD1
v_gene: TRBV5-6
j_gene: TRBJ1-1
CDR3aa: CASSLLDRGMGNTEAFF

d_gene: TRBD1
v_gene: TRBV19
j_gene: TRBJ1-5
CDR3aa: CASSWDREGQPQHF

d_gene: .
v_gene: TRBV19
j_gene: TRBJ2-7
CDR3aa: CASSISSIDFEQYF

d_gene: TRBD2
v_gene: TRBV10-2
j_gene: TRBJ2-3
CDR3aa: CASSALADRTDTQYF

d_gene: .
v_gene: TRBV7-8
j_gene: TRBJ1-4
CDR3aa: CASSSTGSNEKLFF

d_gene: .
v_gene: TRBV7-9
j_gene: TRBJ2-3
CDR3aa: CASSSNPGLAPDTQYF

d_gene: .
v_gene: TRBV29-1
j_gene: TRBJ2-5
CDR3aa: CSVFGTTIQETQYF

d_gene: TRBD1
v_gene: TRBV18
j_gene: TRBJ2-5
CDR3aa: CASHGTAPSETQYF

d_gene: TRBD1
v_gene: TRBV19
j_gene: TRBJ1-2
CDR3aa: CASSSRTGNGYTF

d_gene: TRBD2
v_gene: TRBV29-1
j_gene: TRBJ2-1
CDR3aa: CSVEERGGSPDWDEQFF

d_gene: .
v_gene: TRBV5-8
j_gene: TRBJ2-7
CDR3aa: CASSYGYEQYF

d_gene: TRBD1
v_gene: TRBV7-9
j_gene: TRBJ2-5
CDR3aa: CASSPYRGDETQYF

d_gene: .
v_gene: TRBV11-3
j_gene: TRBJ2-5
CDR3aa: CASSTMTESTVYQETQYF

d_gene: .
v_gene: TRBV27
j_gene: TRBJ2-3
CDR3aa: CASSLSLGGGTQYF

d_gene: .
v_gene: TRBV27
j_gene: TRBJ1-2
CDR3aa: CASSLSGGGYGYTF

d_gene: .
v_gene: TRBV7-6
j_gene: TRBJ2-2
CDR3aa: CASSDTGNTGELFF